This T cell receptor (beta chain) was identified in a study of cytomegalovirus exposure and HLA in healthy donors (TCRdb year 2017). Broadly, across the study: An earlier analysis of roughly 570 of the donors reported approximately 260 Gb of sequence data and 100 million to 120 million unique TCR beta sequences obtained from about 179 million T cells. An early release that covered fewer than 750 HLA-typed donors contained about 300 gigabases of sequencing data and around 80 million unique TCR sequences. To study patterns of TCR occurrence, a later analysis re-analyzed previously published TCR beta repertoires from under 750 donors and added high-resolution HLA genotyping. Alongside the repertoire data, information on donor age, sex, ethnicity and CMV serostatus was compiled. To predict cytomegalovirus infection status, the study combined high-throughput TCR immunosequencing, statistical association of individual TCRs with disease status, and machine learning. An earlier analysis of more than 450 of the donors used high-throughput TCR beta sequencing to judge whether each TCR beta V gene segment behaved as functional or pseudogenic. The study was designed to test whether signatures of past pathogen exposure could be identified by cataloging public T cell receptors. Among the roughly 400 genotyped donors, roughly 80% belonged to the genetic ancestry cluster associated with self-reported Caucasian donors. HLA typing included class I and class II loci at four-digit resolution. Across around 400 genotyped donors of the cohort, an average of roughly 230,000 unique TCR beta nucleotide sequences per donor were sequenced, and roughly 20% of those sequences were non-productive. A later genetic analysis took genome-wide SNP genotypes for about three fifths of the roughly 670 donors and used that subset as a discovery cohort. Every discovery cohort repertoire had been produced on one sequencing platform. A separate validation cohort of roughly 110 different subjects was used in addition to the roughly 720-subject first cohort. Because of strong linkage in the cohort, roughly five DR-DQ haplotypes were treated as single units for association and clustering. The number of donors typed differed by locus, with roughly 620-640 for A, B, C, DRB1 and DQB1, 522 for DQA1, some 570 for DPA1, and around 450 for DPB1. The study used immunosequencing to profile the T cell repertoires of 666 subjects and linked those repertoires to cytomegalovirus serostatus. In the later analysis, no new phenotypic data were used to find candidate immune exposures; instead, reliance was placed on TCR beta sequences and their occurrence across donors. Broader findings and caveats from the paper: A further reported finding was that TCR beta sequences accurately predicted the HLA-A and HLA-B alleles for most subjects in the first cohort. This cohort had only TCR beta chains sequenced, and the lack of alpha or paired-chain data limited which features could be detected. Correlated functional status among segregating V segments might be attributable to linkage disequilibrium, but an unknown experimental factor could not be ruled out. A cluster of highly shared sequence variants was judged likely to be a technical artifact of the sequencing pipeline. The 87-base-pair reads could not distinguish some IMGT-functional V segments, including TRBV6-2 and TRBV6-3, so those segments were excluded. At a false discovery rate of 0.05, a later analysis linked 15,000 to 20,000 TCR beta sequences to specific HLA alleles. A later analysis reported that several top co-occurrence clusters appeared linked to parvovirus B19, influenza, CMV and Epstein-Barr virus. According to a later analysis, most CMV-associated TCR beta chains appeared to be HLA-restricted, and the HLA associations seemed to be driven largely by CMV exposure. Because HLA typing was unavailable for some donors at each locus, only the typed subset was used in association tests. According to a later genetic analysis, donors in an Asian-associated ancestry cluster had fewer N-insertions in productive TCRs than the roughly 700-donor mean. Compared with equally common non-associated chains, HLA-associated TCR beta chains in a later analysis were more clonally expanded and had lower generation probabilities. In an earlier analysis of approximately 590 of the donors, most TCR beta V segments were observed in productive rearrangements about 87% or about 30% of the time, broadly matching IMGT annotations. Assigning TCR associations to individual alleles was difficult when HLA alleles, especially DR and DQ, strongly co-occurred. The study listed 150 to 200 TCR beta chains as associated with cytomegalovirus. A few of the identified cytomegalovirus-associated TCR beta chains were confirmed in vitro to be specific for cytomegalovirus antigens. CMV serostatus was the only immune exposure information available for the cohort. In a later analysis, TCR association rates were found to vary across HLA loci, with the most associated TCRs seen for DRB1 alleles and the fewest for HLA-C alleles. Most TCR sequences were seen in very few donors, while some public TCRs were found in many individuals. The classifier was reported to diagnose cytomegalovirus status with high specificity and sensitivity in both the original cohort and the validation cohort. In a later genetic analysis, a missense DCLRE1C variant was associated with V-gene and J-gene trimming of TCR beta chains, and the association was replicated in an independent cohort. Presence/absence analyses assumed roughly uniform sequencing depth across donors, an assumption that may not hold. The authors suggested that the approach could potentially be extended to other disease states and immunological phenotypes. Fewer than 20 rarely observed V segments, including chromosome 9 orphons, were excluded from the earlier analysis of several hundred of the donors because counts were too low.

The cohort comprised under 700 healthy bone marrow donors. At the time of sampling, every cohort member was nominally healthy, though immune exposures that went unrecorded were likely present. The donor tested CMV seropositive, placing the donor among the 290 or so seropositive members of the cohort. Every donor gave a peripheral blood sample, and the peripheral blood mononuclear cells from that sample were used for TCR beta sequencing. Genomic DNA extraction from the blood cell samples was performed with the Qiagen DNeasy Blood Extraction Kit. The method behind the library was the immunoSEQ multiplex PCR assay. A mixture of 60 forward primers for TCR Vbeta segments and 13 reverse primers for TCR Jbeta segments was used in the multiplex PCR. A multiplex PCR assay on genomic DNA amplified the CDR3 region of rearranged TCR beta genes. On the Illumina HiSeq System, the amplified TCR beta libraries were sequenced as 87-base-pair reads. Under the source paper's analysis protocol: A later analysis counted tens of millions of unique TCR beta chains across the 650 to 700 repertoires, and around 9.9 million of these chains were shared by at least two donors. A nearest-neighbor algorithm error-corrected the raw reads and collapsed the reads into unique sequences, merging closely related sequences to remove PCR and sequencing errors. V, D and J gene segments were assigned by aligning CDR3 sequences to IMGT reference sequences. For a sequence to be retained, a match of at least six nucleotides was required to both a V gene segment and a J gene segment. Rearrangements were classified as productive when the CDR3 lacked stop codons and remained in frame with V and J, and all other rearrangements were classified as non-productive. CDR3 was defined according to IMGT convention as the region running from the second conserved V-encoded cysteine to the conserved J-encoded phenylalanine. In an earlier analysis of more than 550 of the donors, sequences lacking an unambiguous match to a single V gene segment were excluded. An earlier analysis of 550 to 650 of the donors classified V segments as functional when productive rearrangements were above 56.7% and as segregating when the standard deviation between donors was above 5%. A statistical classification framework was built to diagnose cytomegalovirus status from the catalog of TCR beta chain sequences. V and J gene assignment, in a later analysis, came from comparing TCR nucleotide sequences with IMGT/GENE-DB human TR gene sequences. Using the TCRdist pipeline, a later analysis assigned CDR3 sequences along with most-parsimonious VDJ recombination scenarios. A later analysis defined each TCR beta chain by its CDR3 amino acid sequence plus V-gene family, and excluded reads lacking a unique V-gene family. As a way to deal with suspected cross-contamination and a sequencing artifact, a later analysis dropped hundreds of nucleotide sequences that were highly shared and had low generation probability. In a later analysis, a clonal expansion index was calculated for each public chain from normalized within-repertoire ranks of inferred template counts. In a later analysis, generation probabilities were computed with a VDJ recombination model fitted to out-of-frame rearrangements, and the resulting probabilities were checked against IGoR. A later analysis scored TCR-TCR, TCR-HLA and TCR-CMV co-occurrence with hypergeometric tests, applying a repertoire-size bias correction to TCR pairs. To estimate false discovery rates, a later analysis permuted the HLA or CMV assignments 20 times. In a later analysis, co-occurring TCRs were grouped using DBSCAN, and TCRdist sequence similarity was added for clustering within HLA-allele-positive subsets. For co-occurrence clustering, repertoires with fewer than 30,000 or more than 120,000 public chains were excluded, along with five or six repertoires with anomalous nucleotide sharing. Entries here come from immuneACCESS through TCRdb and include only in-frame sequences with V and J called. Some clones fail to appear in such tables; in the studies checked, an unresolved V gene covers under half of the shortfall, and the cause of the remainder is unknown. The DNA was the basis for D and trimming; V, J and clone size are from that table. The sample table records some 170,000 clones; roughly four fifths of these occur just once. The ten biggest clones cover about 3% of the sample.

Regarding this clone: Its target antigen remains unknown. Nothing much larger sits one base from this clone, and base qualities are not available.

From the cysteine up to the phenylalanine, the CDR3 has a length of 15 residues. Of all the DNA, just the CDR3 is kept, 45 bases in frame from base 1. For CDR1 and CDR2, the germline V gene lists ENHRY and SYGVKD. A distance of 12 bases separates the germline ends of V and J, which lose 2 bases and 1 base respectively. This sequence was found in a woman aged 45-65 years in good health and CMV-seropositive. The chain links TRBV10-3 with TRBJ2-7; a tentative D call is TRBD1 (6 bases match). The sample comprised PBMCs. DNA sequence: TGTGCCATCAGTGAGGTTGCAGGGGCGTCCTACGAGCAGTACTTC. The translation is CAISEVAGASYEQYF.